This TCR beta chain was captured in a study of T-cell memory formation after mild COVID-19. Study results and limitations: For contracting clones, CD4+ ones sat mainly in CM and EM, CD8+ in EMRA.

The germline V and J ends were trimmed by 5 bases and 3 bases, with 16 bases remaining between them. This CDR3 contains 15 residues. With constant-segment primers, 5'RACE yielded cDNA libraries of TCR alpha and TCR beta that carried sample barcodes and UMIs. MiXCR, run by TCRdb on the 5' RACE reads, gives a single entry per CDR3 protein. The table has about 210,000 distinct CDR3 sequences, around 25% seen once. About this clonotype itself: Antigen specificity is unknown.

Material for sequencing was PBMCs or a T cell subset sorted from them (not recorded which). The receptor's source is an adult woman who had mild COVID-19 (a few samples of this study predate the infection). Cell type and time point are not known. The chain has TRBV12-3 or TRBV12-4 and TRBJ1-1; possible D gene TRBD1, 5 bases. The CDR3, as DNA: TGTGCCAGCAGTCCCCATGCAGGGAGGGACACTGAAGCTTTCTTT. Protein sequence: CASSPHAGRDTEAFF.